The present T cell receptor (beta chain) was sequenced within a study of Graves' ophthalmopathy and Graves' hyperthyroidism. Germline V gene data show CDR1 as WSHSY and CDR2 as SAAADI. This CDR3 comprises 13 residues. Trimming left V 8 bases short and J 4 bases short, with 14 bases between. RNA transcripts were the source from which TCR beta CDR3 regions were amplified. An initial RT-PCR round employing HTBI primers preceded a second-round multiplex PCR. TCRdb re-called the multiplex PCR reads with MiXCR, one entry per CDR3 protein. The table has under 60,000 distinct CDR3 sequences, approximately 45% seen once. The sample holds many counts of this clonotype. Its matching antigen is unknown. Sampling approximately 10 ml of fresh peripheral blood provided the PBMCs. Study-wide points: Ophthalmopathy progression cases were predicted by the model with roughly 70% sensitivity and 72.22% specificity. In blood, most expanded thyroid clonotypes above 0.001 frequency were also detected.

The source is an adult woman with Graves' ophthalmopathy. The chain employs TRBV10-2 and TRBJ1-2; TRBD1 is a possible D gene (5 bases). Specimen: peripheral blood. CDR3 sequence: CASGAGAPYGYTF. CDR3 in DNA: TGCGCCAGCGGGGCGGGAGCTCCCTATGGCTACACCTTC.